What follows are 21 T cell receptor beta chains derived from one specimen sequenced in a study of blood T cell repertoires in COVID-19. The protocol was immunoSEQ multiplex PCR, while the TCRdb copy is restricted to in-frame clones and leaves out a portion. The table has about 72,000 clones, 70% to 85% seen once. What was sequenced was peripheral blood. Receptors originate from a man aged 55 to 70 with acute or convalescent COVID-19.

The CDR3 here is CASSRTGGGGYTF. CDR3 nucleotides: TGCGCCAGCAGCCGAACAGGGGGCGGTGGCTACACCTTC. The chain uses TRBV4-3 and TRBJ1-2; 9 bases agree with TRBD1. The V gene end was trimmed by 4 bases and the J gene end by 7 bases; junction bases not matched to a gene: 4. CDR1 is LGHNA, CDR2 YSLEER, per germline. The CDR3 has 13 amino acids.

In the case of this clone: Other DNA sequences in the sample encode the same CDR3. This chain joins TRBV15 and TRBJ1-4; D unresolved. CDR1 and CDR2 (germline): LNHNV, YYDKDF (reference sequence). The CDR3 covers 14 residues. V was clipped by 3 bases and J by 0 bases, with 5 bases between them. The CDR3 nucleotides are TGTGCCACCAGCAGGGGCGCAACTAATGAAAAACTGTTTTTT. Translating gives CATSRGATNEKLFF.

CDR3: CASRETVNTEAFF. CDR3 bases: TGTGCCAGCAGGGAGACGGTGAACACTGAAGCTTTCTTT. The V and J genes are TRBV6-5 and TRBJ1-1, with D unresolved. Germline loops: CDR1 MNHEY, CDR2 SVGAGI. There are 13 residues in the CDR3. V lost 6 bases and J 0 bases, leaving 8 bases between the germline ends.

This clone appeared a single time. The genes are TRBV19 and TRBJ2-7; 7 bases agree with TRBD1. Losses at the gene ends were 6 bases for V and 2 bases for J; bases not matched to a gene: 13. This CDR3 region has 16 residues. From germline, CDR1 is LNHDA and CDR2 SQIVND (reference sequence). CDR3 bases: TGTGCCAGTAGGATAACTCACAGGGGCCCCACCTACGAGCAGTACTTC. Amino acid sequence: CASRITHRGPTYEQYF.

The sample holds a few counts of this clone. This chain connects TRBV27 to TRBJ1-6, with TRBD1 matching over 7 bases. The trim removed 6 bases at V and 2 bases at J, leaving 4 bases unmatched. The CDR3 is 15 residues long. The germline gives CDR1 MNHEY, CDR2 SMNVEV (reference sequence). This CDR3 reads CASSRTGAYNSPLHF. CDR3 bases: TGTGCCAGCAGCCGGACAGGTGCCTATAATTCACCCCTCCACTTT.

V usage is TRBV6-5 and J usage is TRBJ1-2, with no clear D. Germline V gene sequence: CDR1 MNHEY, CDR2 SVGAGI. The CDR3 spans 15 residues. Between the trimmed V and J ends, which lost 3 bases and 4 bases, there was a span of 15 bases. For the CDR3, the DNA is TGTGCCAGCAGTTATGGGCAGTCAGTAGGCTATGGCTACACCTTC. Translated: CASSYGQSVGYGYTF.

The V and J genes are TRBV7-8 and TRBJ2-7; 7 nucleotides agree with TRBD1. The CDR3 length is 14 residues. CDR1 and CDR2 (germline): SGHVS, FQNEAQ. V was pared by 1 base and J by 0 bases, with 0 bases of the junction left unmatched. CDR3 sequence (DNA): TGTGCCAGCAGCTTAGGGACAGGCTCCTACGAGCAGTACTTC. Protein product: CASSLGTGSYEQYF.

The chain links TRBV10-2 to TRBJ1-4, with D maybe TRBD1 (5 bases). CDR1 is WSHSY, CDR2 SAAADI, per germline. The CDR3 is made up of 13 amino acids. Deletions cut 4 bases from V and 4 bases from J, with 7 bases between. The CDR3 sequence is CASSGQINEKLFF. CDR3 nucleotides: TGCGCCAGCAGTGGACAGATTAATGAAAAACTGTTTTTT.

The chain has TRBV9 and TRBJ2-1, with D unresolved. Trimming took 4 bases from V and 6 from J, leaving 14 bases between them. The germline gives CDR1 SGDLS, CDR2 YYNGEE. This CDR3 has 14 residues. This CDR3 reads CASSLGPSGNEQFF. The CDR3 nucleotides read TGTGCCAGCAGCCTTGGGCCGTCAGGCAATGAGCAGTTCTTC.

The rearrangement joins TRBV7-2 to TRBJ2-7, with TRBD1 matching 8 bases. V lost 5 bases, J lost 12 bases, and 12 bases stayed unmatched. Germline values: CDR1 SGHTA, CDR2 FQGNSA. The CDR3 extends over 13 amino acids. The CDR3 DNA follows: TGTGCCAGCAGCCCCGGGGACAGGCATGTGGGGTACGTC. This sequence encodes CASSPGDRHVGYV.

In regard to this clone: An end of the junction differs from the germline gene, which may be a read error. The genes are TRBV5-4 and TRBJ2-5, with 11 positions matching TRBD1. This CDR3 comprises 16 residues. From germline, CDR1 is SGHNT and CDR2 YYREEE (reference sequence). The CDR3 coding sequence is TGTGCCAGCAGCCCCTATGGGACAGGGGGAGTCGAGACCCAATACTTC. It codes for CASSPYGTGGVETQYF. Full variable domain (rest looked up from reference TRBV5-4 and TRBJ2-5): ETGVTQSPTHLIKTRGQQVTLRCSSQSGHNTVSWYQQALGQGPQFIFQYYREEENGRGNFPPRFSGLQFPNYSSELNVNALELDDSALYLCASSPYGTGGVETQYFGPGTRLLVL.

The V call is TRBV5-4, the J call TRBJ1-4; D is possibly TRBD1 (5 bases). This CDR3 region has 13 residues. Germline CDR1 SGHNT, CDR2 YYREEE (reference sequence). Between the trimmed V and J ends, which lost 4 bases and 6 bases, there was a span of 10 bases. CDR3 sequence: CASSVGAHEKLFF. CDR3 DNA sequence: TGTGCCAGCAGCGTAGGGGCGCATGAAAAACTGTTTTTT.

This clone was counted between two and nine times. The rearrangement uses TRBV18 and TRBJ2-7, with unresolved D. Trimming took 5 bases from V and 4 from J, leaving 6 bases between them. Per the germline V gene, CDR1 is KGHSH and CDR2 is LQKENI. The CDR3 length is 11 residues. DNA of the CDR3: TGTGCCAGCTCAAGTCAGTACGAGCAGTACTTC. Its protein is CASSSQYEQYF.

The chain couples TRBV9 to TRBJ2-2; 8 bases match TRBD2. Germline V gives CDR1 SGDLS, CDR2 YYNGEE. The CDR3 runs 14 residues. Germline trimming cut 3 bases from V and 7 bases from J; bases unmatched to any gene: 5. This CDR3 is CASSGTSISGELFF. DNA for the CDR3: TGTGCCAGCAGCGGGACTAGCATTAGCGGGGAGCTGTTTTTT.

J is TRBJ1-1 and V is TRBV5-6; TRBD1 is a possible D gene (5 bases). CDR3 length: 15 amino acids. Germline V CDR1 and CDR2: SGHDT, YYEEEE. Trimming left V 0 bases short and J 1 base short, with 10 bases between. CDR3 DNA sequence: TGTGCCAGCAGCTTGGCCGGGGGAAAGAACACTGAAGCTTTCTTT. Protein sequence: CASSLAGGKNTEAFF.

Only one count was recorded for this clone. The chain couples TRBV2 to TRBJ1-2; D possibly corresponds to TRBD1 (6 bases). Germline loops: CDR1 SNHLY, CDR2 FYNNEI. The CDR3 has 14 residues. Trimming removed 3 bases from V and 6 bases from J, with 14 bases in between. The CDR3: CASSESQGLDGYTF. The CDR3 nucleotides are TGTGCCAGCAGTGAGTCCCAGGGGCTGGATGGCTACACCTTC.

CDR3 sequence: CASSSSTGGYNSPLHF. The CDR3, as DNA: TGTGCCAGCAGTTCCTCAACAGGGGGGTATAATTCACCCCTCCACTTT. V gene TRBV27 combines with J gene TRBJ1-6; 8 nucleotides line up with TRBD1. From germline, CDR1 is MNHEY and CDR2 SMNVEV (reference sequence). This CDR3 has 16 amino acids. V dropped 4 bases and J dropped 4; count of bases not matched to a gene: 6.

The V and J genes are TRBV6-2 or TRBV6-3 and TRBJ1-2, with D perhaps TRBD1 (6 bases). The CDR3 is 17 residues long. In germline, CDR1 is MNHEY, CDR2 SVGEGT. Trimming pared 4 bases from V and 5 bases from J, leaving 23 bases between. The CDR3 sequence is CASSSLFGQKSIYGYTF. The DNA of the CDR3 is TGTGCCAGCAGTTCCCTATTTGGACAGAAGTCGATATATGGCTACACCTTC.

V and J are TRBV7-2 and TRBJ1-2, with a tentative D call TRBD1 (6 bases). V was clipped by 4 bases and J by 2 bases, with 23 bases between them. Germline V gene data show CDR1 as SGHTA and CDR2 as FQGNSA. The CDR3 loop spans 18 amino acids. The CDR3 is CASSYRGGGGQSNYGYTF. In DNA form, the CDR3 reads TGTGCCAGCAGCTACCGAGGGGGGGGTGGACAATCGAACTATGGCTACACCTTC.

The V call is TRBV6-2 or TRBV6-3, the J call TRBJ1-2; 8 bases are a match to TRBD1. The CDR3 is 15 amino acids. The V and J ends lost 0 bases and 3 bases, in that order; junction bases with no gene match: 3. CDR1 MNHEY and CDR2 SVGEGT come from the germline V gene. For the CDR3, the DNA is TGTGCCAGCAGTTACTCGACACAGGGGGACTATGGCTACACCTTC. It codes for CASSYSTQGDYGYTF.

The rearrangement links TRBV27 to TRBJ2-7, with 9 positions matching TRBD2. The length of the CDR3 is 15 residues. Germline loops: CDR1 MNHEY, CDR2 SMNVEV (reference sequence). Trimming at V came to 2 bases and at J to 0 bases, leaving 2 bases not matched to a gene. The chain's CDR3 is CASSLSGGSSYEQYV. CDR3 nucleotide sequence: TGTGCCAGCAGTTTAAGCGGGGGGAGCTCCTACGAGCAGTACGTC.